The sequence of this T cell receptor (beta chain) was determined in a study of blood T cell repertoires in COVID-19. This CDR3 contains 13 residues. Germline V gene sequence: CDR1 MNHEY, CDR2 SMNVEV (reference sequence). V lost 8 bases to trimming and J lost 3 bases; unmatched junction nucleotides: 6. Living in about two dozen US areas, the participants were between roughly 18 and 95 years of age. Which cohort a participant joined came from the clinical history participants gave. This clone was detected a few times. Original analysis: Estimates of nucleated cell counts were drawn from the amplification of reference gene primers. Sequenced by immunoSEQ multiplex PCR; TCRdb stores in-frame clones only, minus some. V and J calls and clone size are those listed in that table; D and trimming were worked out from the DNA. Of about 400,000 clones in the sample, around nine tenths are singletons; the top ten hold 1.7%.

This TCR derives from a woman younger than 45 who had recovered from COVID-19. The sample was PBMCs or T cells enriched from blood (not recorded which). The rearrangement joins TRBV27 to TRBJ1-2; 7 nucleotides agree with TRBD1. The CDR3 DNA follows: TGTGCCAGCGGAGACAGGGCGCACTATGGCTACACCTTC. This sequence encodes CASGDRAHYGYTF.